Following are 26 T cell receptor beta chains from one sample sequenced in a study of cytomegalovirus exposure and HLA in healthy donors. In the PCR, 60 Vbeta and 13 Jbeta primers were used. Using immunoSEQ multiplex PCR, the repertoire was profiled, and TCRdb retains in-frame clones only, with some absent. The repertoire has 99,000 or so clones, over 9.5% of them found once; the top ten carry roughly 5%. Input material: PBMCs. These receptors were taken from a man in his forties in good health and CMV-seropositive.

There are a few counts of this clone. The rearrangement links TRBV6-5 to TRBJ2-5; D may be TRBD2 (5 bases). Trimming shortened V by 4 bases and J by 1 base, and 10 bases separated the two germline ends. Looked up from germline, CDR1 is MNHEY and CDR2 is SVGAGI. This CDR3 region has 14 residues. The CDR3 region has the DNA TGTGCCAGCAGTTTACCGGGAATCCAAGAGACCCAGTACTTC. Amino acid sequence: CASSLPGIQETQYF.

This clone was seen a few times. This chain joins TRBV11-2 and TRBJ2-2; maybe TRBD2 (5 bases). Germline V gives CDR1 SGHAT, CDR2 FQNNGV. The CDR3 loop spans 12 amino acids. Trimming shortened V by 6 bases and J by 6 bases, and 8 bases separated the two germline ends. The CDR3 region is CASSLGAGELFF. Written as DNA, the CDR3 is TGTGCCAGCAGTTTGGGAGCCGGGGAGCTGTTTTTT.

This clone has a handful of counts. At one boundary the junction diverges from the germline segment, which might be a read error. The rearrangement joins TRBV7-9 to TRBJ1-5; the D gene is possibly TRBD1 (5 bases). The length of the CDR3 is 14 residues. Looked up from germline, CDR1 is SEHNR and CDR2 is FQNEAQ (reference sequence). The DNA for the CDR3 is TGTGCCAGCAGCCAGGGCCAGAGCACTCAGCCCCAGCATTTT. It is translated as CASSQGQSTQPQHF.

A few counts support this clone. The V call is TRBV11-2, the J call TRBJ2-7, with 7 positions matching TRBD2. Per the germline V gene, CDR1 is SGHAT and CDR2 is FQNNGV. V lost 5 bases to trimming and J lost 4 bases; unmatched junction nucleotides: 5. The CDR3 has 13 residues. The CDR3 nucleotides read TGTGCCAGCAGCCCCCTGCGGGAGTACGAGCAGTACTTC. Translation: CASSPLREYEQYF.

The chain couples TRBV7-2 to TRBJ2-1; 7 bases fit TRBD1. Per the germline V gene, CDR1 is SGHTA and CDR2 is FQGNSA. J gave up 10 bases and V 4 bases, and 7 bases lay outside the gene matches. This CDR3 has 13 amino acids. The CDR3 loop is CASSSTGIREQFF. The CDR3 bases are TGTGCCAGCAGCTCGACAGGGATTAGGGAGCAGTTCTTC.

In the case of this clone: The identical CDR3 is also encoded by other nucleotide sequences in the sample. The chain joins TRBV19 to TRBJ1-2; 7 nucleotides align to TRBD1. In germline, CDR1 is LNHDA, CDR2 SQIVND (reference sequence). The CDR3 length is 13 residues. V trimming: 4 bases; J trimming: 5 bases; junction bases outside the gene matches: 4. The CDR3 sequence is CASSRTGEYGYTF. In DNA form, the CDR3 reads TGTGCCAGTAGTAGGACAGGTGAATATGGCTACACCTTC.

This clone was observed a few times. The CDR3 coding sequence is TGTGCCAGCAGCGGCCTAGCGGGGACGGTCACAGATACGCAGTATTTT. Its translation: CASSGLAGTVTDTQYF. This chain connects TRBV9 to TRBJ2-3, with TRBD2 matching 9 bases. Germline V CDR1 and CDR2: SGDLS, YYNGEE. The V segment lost 3 bases and the J segment 2 bases; nucleotides outside the gene matches: 7. CDR3 length: 16 residues.

The V gene is TRBV18, the J gene TRBJ2-4; tentatively, D is TRBD1 (5 bases). The CDR3 runs 16 residues. Looked up from germline, CDR1 is KGHSH and CDR2 is LQKENI. The ends were cut back, 1 base at V and 3 bases at J, with 13 bases in the middle. The CDR3 reads CASSPQAGSGKNIQYF. The CDR3 DNA follows: TGTGCCAGCTCACCACAAGCAGGGTCGGGCAAAAACATTCAGTACTTC.

The chain links TRBV5-6 to TRBJ2-2; TRBD1 is a possible D gene (6 bases). V lost 4 bases and J lost 0, with 16 bases in between. The V gene's germline CDR1 is SGHDT and CDR2 YYEEEE. There are 17 residues in the CDR3. The CDR3 protein is CASSILLGTTNTGELFF. The DNA of the CDR3 is TGTGCCAGCAGCATATTACTCGGGACAACGAACACCGGGGAGCTGTTTTTT.

J is TRBJ1-2 and V is TRBV28; unclear D gene. The germline V gene encodes CDR1 MDHEN and CDR2 SYDVKM. V lost 1 base and J 7 bases, leaving 19 bases between the germline ends. This CDR3 has 16 amino acids. This CDR3 is CASSLSPGMSVFGYTF. DNA of the CDR3: TGTGCCAGCAGTTTATCGCCGGGGATGAGTGTATTTGGCTACACCTTC.

This clone turned up a few times. The rearrangement joins TRBV2 to TRBJ1-2; unclear D gene. The length of the CDR3 is 12 residues. CDR1 is SNHLY, CDR2 FYNNEI, per germline. Trimming pared 7 bases from V and 4 bases from J, leaving 10 bases between. The CDR3: CASTERVYGYTF. CDR3 bases: TGTGCCAGCACTGAGAGGGTCTATGGCTACACCTTC.

This rearrangement joins TRBV19 to TRBJ1-2; 7 nucleotides match TRBD1. The length of the CDR3 is 12 residues. Germline CDR1 reads LNHDA; CDR2 reads SQIVND (reference sequence). J gave up 7 bases and V 5 bases, and 4 bases lay outside the gene matches. The CDR3 sequence is CASSVRGPGYTF. The CDR3 DNA follows: TGTGCCAGTAGTGTTAGGGGGCCTGGCTACACCTTC.

The J gene is TRBJ1-6, the V gene TRBV10-3; D ambiguous. The CDR3 loop spans 12 amino acids. Looked up from germline, CDR1 is ENHRY and CDR2 is SYGVKD. Between the trimmed V and J ends, which lost 6 bases and 9 bases, there was a span of 9 bases. The CDR3 here is CAIREGSSPLHF. The CDR3 nucleotides read TGTGCCATCAGGGAAGGGAGTTCACCCCTCCACTTT.

This rearrangement joins TRBV25-1 to TRBJ2-3, with D perhaps matching TRBD1 (6 bases). Between the trimmed V and J ends, which lost 2 bases and 2 bases, there was a span of 8 bases. The CDR3 extends over 14 amino acids. Germline V gene sequence: CDR1 MGHDK, CDR2 SYGVNS. The CDR3 bases are TGTGCCAGCAGTGAAACAGGGATCACAGATACGCAGTATTTT. The encoded protein is CASSETGITDTQYF.

J is TRBJ2-2 and V is TRBV25-1; D might be TRBD2 (6 bases). The V end was cut by 4 bases, the J end by 8 bases, with 14 bases between. Germline loops: CDR1 MGHDK, CDR2 SYGVNS. CDR3 length: 14 amino acids. This CDR3 is CASSATGESGELFF. Written as DNA, the CDR3 is TGTGCCAGCAGTGCCACGGGGGAGTCAGGGGAGCTGTTTTTT.

The CDR3 sequence is CSVAGDADTQYF. In DNA, the CDR3 is TGCAGCGTTGCGGGGGACGCAGATACGCAGTATTTT. The chain couples TRBV29-1 to TRBJ2-3; possibly TRBD2 for D (6 bases). The CDR3 is 12 amino acids. The V gene's germline CDR1 is SQVTM and CDR2 ANQGSEA. V dropped 4 bases and J dropped 4 bases, with 9 bases sitting between them.

This clone was seen a handful of times. This rearrangement joins TRBV5-1 to TRBJ2-5, with 12 bases fitting TRBD2. Germline V CDR1 and CDR2: SGHRS, YFSETQ. The CDR3 runs to 16 residues. With V trimmed by 3 bases and J by 4 bases, 7 bases remained unmatched. The CDR3 here is CASSSMTSGSRETQYF. The CDR3 region has the DNA TGCGCCAGCAGCTCGATGACTAGCGGGAGCAGAGAGACCCAGTACTTC.

The gene calls are TRBV27 and TRBJ1-5, with 7 bases that match TRBD1. CDR3 length equals 15 residues. Germline V gene lookup returns CDR1 MNHEY and CDR2 SMNVEV (reference sequence). J was trimmed by 4 bases and V by 8 bases; bases with no gene match: 11. The CDR3 sequence: CASSRVGTENQPQHF. The CDR3 DNA is TGTGCCAGCTCCCGGGTAGGGACAGAAAATCAGCCCCAGCATTTT.

The chain recombines TRBV13 with TRBJ1-1, with TRBD1 matching 7 bases. This CDR3 is 18 amino acids long. Germline V gene data show CDR1 as PRHDT and CDR2 as FYEKMQ (reference sequence). V shed 0 bases, J shed 2 bases, and the junction held 12 bases outside the gene matches. The CDR3 protein is CASSLGISAGGFNTEAFF. In DNA form, the CDR3 reads TGTGCCAGCAGCTTAGGGATATCTGCAGGGGGGTTCAACACTGAAGCTTTCTTT. The full variable domain, its missing parts supplied by reference TRBV13 and TRBJ1-1, is AAGVIQSPRHLIKEKRETATLKCYPIPRHDTVYWYQQGPGQDPQFLISFYEKMQSDKGSIPDRFSAQQFSDYHSELNMSSLELGDSALYFCASSLGISAGGFNTEAFFGQGTRLTVV.

The table lists this clone with a few counts. The V call is TRBV29-1, the J call TRBJ1-2; D remains ambiguous. In germline, CDR1 is SQVTM, CDR2 ANQGSEA. The ends were cut back, 4 bases at V and 4 bases at J, with 13 bases in the middle. This CDR3 region has 13 residues. CDR3 residues: CSVVDEASYGYTF. The CDR3 DNA sequence: TGCAGCGTTGTTGATGAGGCCAGCTATGGCTACACCTTC. Filled out from reference TRBV29-1 and TRBJ1-2, the complete variable domain reads SAVISQKPSRDICQRGTSLTIQCQVDSQVTMMFWYRQQPGQSLTLIATANQGSEATYESGFVIDKFPISRPNLTFSTLTVSNMSPEDSSIYLCSVVDEASYGYTFGSGTRLTVV.

This clone was seen many times. J is TRBJ2-5 and V is TRBV6-5; D might be TRBD1 (7 bases). CDR3 length: 15 residues. Trimming removed 2 bases from V and 5 bases from J, with 15 bases in between. The germline V gene encodes CDR1 MNHEY and CDR2 SVGAGI. The CDR3 coding sequence is TGTGCCAGCAGTTACGTAGGAGGGGGCCGCGAGACCCAGTACTTC. It is translated as CASSYVGGGRETQYF.

This clone was found a few times. The chain couples TRBV4-1 to TRBJ2-1; 9 bases match TRBD2. The CDR3 spans 18 residues. CDR1 and CDR2 from the germline V gene are MGHRA and YSYEKL. V gave up 0 bases and J gave up 7 bases; unmatched junction bases: 13. The chain's CDR3 is CASSQDLMSSGGPNEQFF. CDR3 bases: TGCGCCAGCAGCCAAGATCTAATGTCCAGCGGGGGGCCGAATGAGCAGTTCTTC.

This chain connects TRBV28 to TRBJ2-3; weak D call: TRBD1 (6 bases). This CDR3 has 15 residues. From germline, CDR1 is MDHEN and CDR2 SYDVKM. Trimming stripped 8 bases from V and 4 bases from J, with 19 bases between. The DNA of the CDR3 is TGTGCCAGCTCTTCCCGGAGAGGGGGTGCAGATACGCAGTATTTT. It is translated as CASSSRRGGADTQYF.

There are a few counts of this clone. The chain carries TRBV14 and TRBJ2-7; tentative D call: TRBD2 (5 bases). The length of the CDR3 is 15 residues. Germline V gene data show CDR1 as SGHDN and CDR2 as FVKESK. Trimming took off 2 bases at V and 1 base at J, with 12 bases between the two ends. The CDR3 spells CASSQRRATSYEQYF. The CDR3 coding sequence is TGTGCCAGCAGCCAACGGCGGGCAACATCCTACGAGCAGTACTTC.

In its sample, this clone was seen a few times. The V and J genes are TRBV18 and TRBJ1-3; 8 positions match TRBD1. Losses at the gene ends were 4 bases for V and 5 bases for J; bases not matched to a gene: 10. This CDR3 has 16 amino acids. From germline, CDR1 is KGHSH and CDR2 LQKENI. CDR3 in DNA: TGTGCCAGCTCACTGTCTACATCAGGGGGCCGAAACACCATATATTTT. Translating gives CASSLSTSGGRNTIYF.

The rearrangement uses TRBV7-2 and TRBJ2-5, with TRBD2 identical over 9 bases. There are 16 residues in the CDR3. CDR1 and CDR2 (germline): SGHTA, FQGNSA. V shed 3 bases and J 3 bases; nucleotides not matched to a gene: 8. The DNA of the CDR3 is TGTGCCAGCAGCTTTCTTATTAGCGGGGGAAAAGAGACCCAGTACTTC. Translating it yields CASSFLISGGKETQYF.